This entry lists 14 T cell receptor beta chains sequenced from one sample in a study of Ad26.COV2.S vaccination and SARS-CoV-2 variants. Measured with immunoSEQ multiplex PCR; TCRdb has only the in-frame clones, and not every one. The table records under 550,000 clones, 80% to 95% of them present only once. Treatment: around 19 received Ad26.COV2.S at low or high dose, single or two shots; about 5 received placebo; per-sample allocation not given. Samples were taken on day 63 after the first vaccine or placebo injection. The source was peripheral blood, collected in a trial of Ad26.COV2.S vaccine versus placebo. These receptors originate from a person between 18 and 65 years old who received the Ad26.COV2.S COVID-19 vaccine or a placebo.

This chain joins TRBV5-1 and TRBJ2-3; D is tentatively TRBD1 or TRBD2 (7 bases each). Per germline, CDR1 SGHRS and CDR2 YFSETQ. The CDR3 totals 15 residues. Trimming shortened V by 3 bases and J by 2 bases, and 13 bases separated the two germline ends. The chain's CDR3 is CASSWGGQYTDTQYF. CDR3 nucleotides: TGCGCCAGCAGCTGGGGGGGACAGTACACAGATACGCAGTATTTT.

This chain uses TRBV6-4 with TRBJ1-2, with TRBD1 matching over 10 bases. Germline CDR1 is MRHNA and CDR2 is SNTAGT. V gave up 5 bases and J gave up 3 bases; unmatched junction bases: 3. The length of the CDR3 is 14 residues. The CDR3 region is CASSPGQGHYGYTF. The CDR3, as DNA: TGTGCCAGCAGTCCGGGACAGGGGCACTATGGCTACACCTTC.

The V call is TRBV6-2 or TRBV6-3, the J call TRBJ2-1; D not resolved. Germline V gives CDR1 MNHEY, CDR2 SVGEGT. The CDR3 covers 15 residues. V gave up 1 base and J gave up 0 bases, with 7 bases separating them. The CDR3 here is CASSYLVGSYNEQFF. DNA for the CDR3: TGTGCCAGCAGTTACTTGGTCGGCTCCTACAATGAGCAGTTCTTC.

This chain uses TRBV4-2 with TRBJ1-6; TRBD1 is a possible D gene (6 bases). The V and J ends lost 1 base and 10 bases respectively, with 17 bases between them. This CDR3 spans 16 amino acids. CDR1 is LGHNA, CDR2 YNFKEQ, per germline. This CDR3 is CASSQVGQAGESPLHF. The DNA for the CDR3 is TGTGCCAGCAGCCAAGTTGGGCAAGCAGGGGAATCACCCCTCCACTTT.

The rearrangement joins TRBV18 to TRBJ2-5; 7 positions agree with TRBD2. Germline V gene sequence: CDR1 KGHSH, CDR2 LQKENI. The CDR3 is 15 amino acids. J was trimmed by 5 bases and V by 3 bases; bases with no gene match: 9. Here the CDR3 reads CASSPQKQGGETQYF. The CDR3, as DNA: TGTGCCAGCTCACCTCAGAAGCAGGGAGGGGAGACCCAGTACTTC.

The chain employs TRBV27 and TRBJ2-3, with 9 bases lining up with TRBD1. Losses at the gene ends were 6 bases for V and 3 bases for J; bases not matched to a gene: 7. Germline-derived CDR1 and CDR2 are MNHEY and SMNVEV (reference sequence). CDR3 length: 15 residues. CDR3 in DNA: TGTGCCAGCAGCCCTCGGACAGGGGCGACAGATACGCAGTATTTT. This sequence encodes CASSPRTGATDTQYF.

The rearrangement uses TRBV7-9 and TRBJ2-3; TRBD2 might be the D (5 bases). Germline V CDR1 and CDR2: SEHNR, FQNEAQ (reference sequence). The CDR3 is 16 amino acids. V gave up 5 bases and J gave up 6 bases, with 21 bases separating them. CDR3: CASSLAVGSEVDTQYF. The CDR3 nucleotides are TGTGCCAGCAGCCTGGCGGTGGGTAGCGAGGTTGATACGCAGTATTTT.

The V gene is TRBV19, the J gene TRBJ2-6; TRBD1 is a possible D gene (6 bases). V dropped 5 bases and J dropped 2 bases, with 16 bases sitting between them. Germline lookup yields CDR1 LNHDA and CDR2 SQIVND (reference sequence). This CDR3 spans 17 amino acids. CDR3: CASSARPTGPGANVLTF. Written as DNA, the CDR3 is TGTGCCAGTAGTGCGAGACCCACAGGGCCTGGGGCCAACGTCCTGACTTTC.

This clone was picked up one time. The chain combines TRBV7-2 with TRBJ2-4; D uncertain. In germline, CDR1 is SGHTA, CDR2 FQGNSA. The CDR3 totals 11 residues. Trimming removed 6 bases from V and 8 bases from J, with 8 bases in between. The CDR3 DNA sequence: TGTGCCAGCAGTTACCTAGACATTCAGTACTTC. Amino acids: CASSYLDIQYF.

In DNA, the CDR3 is TGTGCCAGCAGCTTAGAAGAGGGAACCTTGTACTTC. Amino acid sequence: CASSLEEGTLYF. The chain has TRBV7-9 and TRBJ2-7, with a weak D call TRBD2 (5 bases). Germline V CDR1 and CDR2: SEHNR, FQNEAQ (reference sequence). This CDR3 has 12 residues. Trimming shortened V by 1 base and J by 12 bases, and 13 bases separated the two germline ends.

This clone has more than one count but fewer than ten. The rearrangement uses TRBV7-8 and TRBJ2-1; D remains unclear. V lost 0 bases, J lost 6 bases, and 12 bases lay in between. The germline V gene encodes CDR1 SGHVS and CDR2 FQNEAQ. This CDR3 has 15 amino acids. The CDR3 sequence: CASSLAYSVANEQFF. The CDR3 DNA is TGTGCCAGCAGCTTAGCTTATTCGGTAGCCAATGAGCAGTTCTTC. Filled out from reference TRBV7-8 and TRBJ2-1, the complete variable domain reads GAGVSQSPRYKVAKRGQDVALRCDPISGHVSLFWYQQALGQGPEFLTYFQNEAQLDKSGLPSDRFFAERPEGSVSTLKIQRTQQEDSAVYLCASSLAYSVANEQFFGPGTRLTVL.

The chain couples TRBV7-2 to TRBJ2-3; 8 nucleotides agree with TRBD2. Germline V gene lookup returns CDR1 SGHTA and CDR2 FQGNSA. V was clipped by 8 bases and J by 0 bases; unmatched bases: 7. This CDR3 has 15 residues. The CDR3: CASLLSGGSTDTQYF. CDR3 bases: TGTGCCAGCTTATTGAGCGGGGGAAGCACAGATACGCAGTATTTT.

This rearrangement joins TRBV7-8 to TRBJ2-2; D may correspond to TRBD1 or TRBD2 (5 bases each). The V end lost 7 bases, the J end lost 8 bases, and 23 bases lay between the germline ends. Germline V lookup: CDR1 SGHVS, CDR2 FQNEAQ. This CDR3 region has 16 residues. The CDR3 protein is CASNPRGSRATGELFF. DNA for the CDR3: TGTGCCAGCAACCCCCGCGGGTCCAGGGCTACTGGGGAGCTGTTTTTT.

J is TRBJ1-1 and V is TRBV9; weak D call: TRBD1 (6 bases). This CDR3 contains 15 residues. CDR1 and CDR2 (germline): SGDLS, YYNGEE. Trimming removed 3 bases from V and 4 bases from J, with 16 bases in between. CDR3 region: CASSARLGGSTEAFF. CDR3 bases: TGTGCCAGCAGCGCCCGTCTAGGGGGAAGCACTGAAGCTTTCTTT. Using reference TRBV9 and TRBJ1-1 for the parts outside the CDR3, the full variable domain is DSGVTQTPKHLITATGQRVTLRCSPRSGDLSVYWYQQSLDQGLQFLIQYYNGEERAKGNILERFSAQQFPDLHSELNLSSLELGDSALYFCASSARLGGSTEAFFGQGTRLTVV.